This passage covers 21 T cell receptor beta chains from one sample sequenced in a study of cytomegalovirus exposure and HLA in healthy donors. The PCR contained 60 Vbeta and 13 Jbeta primers. Here immunoSEQ multiplex PCR was the method, and the copy in TCRdb shows in-frame clones only, minus some. Here the sample spans more than 100,000 clones, 77% being singletons. Sequencing used PBMCs. The source is a woman aged 55-69 years in good health and CMV-seronegative.

The V and J genes are TRBV18 and TRBJ2-1, with 9 positions matching TRBD2. The CDR3 is 16 amino acids. V lost 3 bases to trimming and J lost 1 base; unmatched junction nucleotides: 4. CDR1 and CDR2 from the germline V gene are KGHSH and LQKENI. As DNA, the CDR3 is TGTGCCAGCTCACCTCAGCGGGAGGTTTCCTACAATGAGCAGTTCTTC. Translated, it gives CASSPQREVSYNEQFF.

This clone has just a few counts. The chain combines TRBV6-5 with TRBJ2-7; D is possibly TRBD1 (6 bases). CDR3 size: 16 residues. Germline V gives CDR1 MNHEY, CDR2 SVGAGI. The V gene lost 0 bases and the J gene lost 0 bases, with 12 bases spanning the gap. The CDR3 nucleotides are TGTGCCAGCAGTTACTCGTCCGGGACACCCTCCTACGAGCAGTACTTC. Its protein product is CASSYSSGTPSYEQYF.

The chain couples TRBV28 to TRBJ2-3; 10 positions agree with TRBD1. The germline gives CDR1 MDHEN, CDR2 SYDVKM. V lost 6 bases to trimming and J lost 5 bases; unmatched junction nucleotides: 2. The CDR3 loop spans 13 amino acids. This CDR3 is CASRTGGGDTQYF. Written as DNA, the CDR3 is TGTGCCAGCAGGACAGGGGGCGGAGATACGCAGTATTTT.

The CDR3 coding sequence is TGCAGCGTTGGGAGGGGGGGCGCGAACACCGGGGAGCTGTTTTTT. Translating it yields CSVGRGGANTGELFF. The J gene is TRBJ2-2, the V gene TRBV29-1; weak D call: TRBD2 (7 bases). Per germline, CDR1 SQVTM and CDR2 ANQGSEA. V dropped 4 bases and J dropped 0 bases, with 12 bases sitting between them. This CDR3 has 15 residues.

This sequence joins TRBV29-1 and TRBJ2-1, with 7 bases that match TRBD1. The CDR3 runs to 13 residues. Germline CDR1 is SQVTM and CDR2 is ANQGSEA. Trimming took 4 bases from V and 5 from J; bases not matched to a gene: 5. In DNA, the CDR3 is TGCAGCGTTGGGGGACAGTTCCACAATGAGCAGTTCTTC. This encodes CSVGGQFHNEQFF.

The genes are TRBV5-4 and TRBJ1-1; D gene ambiguous. V was pared by 7 bases and J by 1 base, with 8 bases between. Germline V CDR1 and CDR2: SGHNT, YYREEE (reference sequence). This CDR3 spans 12 amino acids. CDR3 residues: CASRSTNTEAFF. The CDR3 DNA reads TGTGCCAGCCGAAGCACGAACACTGAAGCTTTCTTT.

The rearrangement uses TRBV19 and TRBJ1-5, with TRBD1 matching over 7 bases. J gave up 11 bases and V 2 bases, and 15 bases lay outside the gene matches. CDR3 length equals 16 residues. Germline-derived CDR1 and CDR2 are LNHDA and SQIVND (reference sequence). The chain's CDR3 is CASSIRAQGERIAQHF. Written as DNA, the CDR3 is TGTGCCAGTAGTATAAGGGCCCAGGGGGAGCGGATAGCCCAGCATTTT.

The V and J genes are TRBV5-1 and TRBJ2-1, with 8 bases fitting TRBD2. Trimming took 0 bases from V and 2 from J; bases not matched to a gene: 7. The CDR3 extends over 17 amino acids. Germline assignment: CDR1 SGHRS and CDR2 YFSETQ. The CDR3 sequence is CASSLDMGGGPYNEQFF. CDR3 sequence (DNA): TGCGCCAGCAGCTTGGATATGGGCGGGGGGCCCTACAATGAGCAGTTCTTC.

This rearrangement joins TRBV10-3 to TRBJ1-2, with 8 bases identical to TRBD1. Germline V lookup: CDR1 ENHRY, CDR2 SYGVKD. CDR3 length: 14 residues. Losses at the gene ends were 5 bases for V and 4 bases for J; bases not matched to a gene: 6. CDR3 residues: CAISSTDRGYGYTF. DNA for the CDR3: TGTGCCATCAGTAGTACCGACAGGGGCTATGGCTACACCTTC.

The V gene is TRBV30, the J gene TRBJ2-5, with D unclear. CDR1 is GTSNPN and CDR2 is SVGIG in the germline V gene (reference sequence). The length of the CDR3 is 12 residues. Trimming took 5 bases from V and 7 from J, leaving 14 bases between them. The CDR3 nucleotides are TGTGCCTGGGCCCGGGTTGTAGGGACCCAGTACTTC. It yields the protein CAWARVVGTQYF. Drawing the rest from reference TRBV30 and TRBJ2-5, the complete variable domain is SQTIHQWPATLVQPVGSPLSLECTVEGTSNPNLYWYRQAAGRGLQLLFYSVGIGQISSEVPQNLSASRPQDRQFILSSKKLLLSDSGFYLCAWARVVGTQYFGPGTRLLVL.

V usage is TRBV5-1 and J usage is TRBJ2-1; TRBD1 matches at 8 bases. After removal of 2 bases from V and 1 base from J, the junction contained 8 bases not matched to a gene. Looked up from germline, CDR1 is SGHRS and CDR2 is YFSETQ. The CDR3 is 17 amino acids. The CDR3 bases are TGCGCCAGCAGCTTCAGGGGGACAGGTGGATCCTACAATGAGCAGTTCTTC. Protein product: CASSFRGTGGSYNEQFF.

The CDR3 spells CASSVGTSGYEQYF. In nucleotides, the CDR3 is TGTGCCAGCAGCGTCGGGACTAGCGGCTACGAGCAGTACTTC. V usage is TRBV7-3 and J usage is TRBJ2-7; 11 bases fit TRBD2. Germline assignment: CDR1 SGHTA and CDR2 FQGTGA. The V and J ends lost 5 bases and 3 bases, in that order; junction bases with no gene match: 3. This CDR3 is 14 amino acids long. The variable domain in full, completed from reference TRBV7-3 and TRBJ2-7, reads GAGVSQTPSNKVTEKGKYVELRCDPISGHTALYWYRQSLGQGPEFLIYFQGTGAADDSGLPNDRFFAVRPEGSVSTLKIQRTERGDSAVYLCASSVGTSGYEQYFGPGTRLTVT.

This clone was picked up a small number of times. This sequence joins TRBV28 and TRBJ1-5; 7 bases fit TRBD1. In germline, CDR1 is MDHEN, CDR2 SYDVKM. V dropped 4 bases and J dropped 1; count of bases not matched to a gene: 4. The CDR3 consists of 15 residues. The chain's CDR3 is CASSYHRGSNQPQHF. CDR3 DNA: TGTGCCAGCAGTTACCACAGGGGAAGCAATCAGCCCCAGCATTTT.

The chain links TRBV10-3 to TRBJ2-3; D is possibly TRBD2 (5 bases). Trimming cost V 0 bases and J 0 bases, with 7 bases left between them. This CDR3 has 15 amino acids. CDR1 is ENHRY, CDR2 SYGVKD, per germline. Here the CDR3 reads CAISESRGSTDTQYF. As DNA, the CDR3 is TGTGCCATCAGTGAGTCTCGCGGGAGCACAGATACGCAGTATTTT.

The V and J genes are TRBV27 and TRBJ2-7; D may be TRBD2 (6 bases). V shed 0 bases and J shed 2 bases, with 14 bases lying between them. The CDR3 runs 16 residues. CDR1 and CDR2 (germline): MNHEY, SMNVEV (reference sequence). The CDR3 region has the DNA TGTGCCAGCAGTTTATCCGGGGGAGAAACGACCTACGAGCAGTACTTC. This sequence encodes CASSLSGGETTYEQYF.

The V and J genes are TRBV4-1 and TRBJ2-3, with D possibly being TRBD2 (6 bases). The CDR3 runs to 17 residues. Trimming cost V 4 bases and J 2 bases, with 19 bases left between them. In germline, CDR1 is MGHRA, CDR2 YSYEKL. The CDR3 reads CASSRLGGVGTTDTQYF. The CDR3 region has the DNA TGCGCCAGCAGCCGACTCGGGGGAGTAGGTACCACAGATACGCAGTATTTT.

The V and J genes are TRBV7-2 and TRBJ2-5; TRBD1 matches at 9 bases. The germline gives CDR1 SGHTA, CDR2 FQGNSA. CDR3 length equals 15 residues. V lost 1 base and J lost 3; bases outside the gene matches: 3. This CDR3 reads CASSLGGQGKETQYF. CDR3 nucleotides: TGTGCCAGCAGCTTAGGGGGACAGGGAAAAGAGACCCAGTACTTC.

The chain employs TRBV15 and TRBJ2-7, with 10 bases matching TRBD2. The CDR3 extends over 17 amino acids. CDR1 and CDR2 (germline): LNHNV, YYDKDF (reference sequence). The ends lost 1 base at V and 1 base at J; junction bases unmatched: 7. The CDR3 bases are TGTGCCACCAGCAGAGGCCGGCAGCGGGGGGGATCCTACGAGCAGTACTTC. Protein sequence: CATSRGRQRGGSYEQYF.

V gene TRBV4-1 combines with J gene TRBJ1-1; 7 bases line up with TRBD1. This CDR3 comprises 15 residues. Unmatched junction bases numbered 8, after V lost 3 bases and J lost 4 bases. Germline CDR1 MGHRA, CDR2 YSYEKL. DNA of the CDR3: TGCGCCAGCAGCCAGGGCAGGGGGTGGGGCACTGAAGCTTTCTTT. It yields the protein CASSQGRGWGTEAFF.

This sequence joins TRBV7-9 and TRBJ2-7; D may be TRBD1 (5 bases). The CDR3 loop spans 15 amino acids. Germline V CDR1 and CDR2: SEHNR, FQNEAQ (reference sequence). Trimming removed 5 bases at V and 1 base at J, with 15 bases between. The CDR3 reads CASSHTQGWSYEQYF. The DNA of the CDR3 is TGTGCCAGCAGCCACACCCAGGGTTGGTCCTACGAGCAGTACTTC.

This clone was seen a handful of times. V gene TRBV18 combines with J gene TRBJ1-1; D not certain. V lost 5 bases, J lost 1 base, and 11 bases lay in between. Germline CDR1 reads KGHSH; CDR2 reads LQKENI. This CDR3 contains 14 residues. DNA for the CDR3: TGTGCCAGCTCAACTACTCCAAAGAACACTGAAGCTTTCTTT. Translation gives CASSTTPKNTEAFF.